This T cell receptor (beta chain) is from a study of blood T cell repertoires in COVID-19. Study-wide context: Material from acute and convalescent COVID-19 was sourced from the United States, Italy and Spain. T cells, B-cell-depleted T cells, or PBMCs provided the cDNA or gDNA that served as material.

In the original workflow: From reference gene primer amplification, estimates of nucleated cell counts were derived. Profiling relied on immunoSEQ multiplex PCR, and the TCRdb table lists in-frame clones only, not all of them. V and J calls and clone size follow that table, whereas D and trimming were derived from the DNA. The repertoire holds just over 50,000 clones, with under 90% as singletons. This clone was observed a single time. The germline V gene encodes CDR1 LNHDA and CDR2 SQIVND (reference sequence). This CDR3 is built from 18 residues. V was clipped by 4 bases and J by 4 bases, with 23 bases between them.

Sequenced input: peripheral blood. The genes are TRBV19 and TRBJ2-1; tentative D call: TRBD2 (6 bases). The TCR comes from a man aged 65 to 85 with acute or convalescent COVID-19. CDR3: CASSRDLGVGRGYNEQFF. DNA of the CDR3: TGTGCCAGTAGTAGGGACTTGGGGGTCGGGAGAGGTTACAATGAGCAGTTCTTC.